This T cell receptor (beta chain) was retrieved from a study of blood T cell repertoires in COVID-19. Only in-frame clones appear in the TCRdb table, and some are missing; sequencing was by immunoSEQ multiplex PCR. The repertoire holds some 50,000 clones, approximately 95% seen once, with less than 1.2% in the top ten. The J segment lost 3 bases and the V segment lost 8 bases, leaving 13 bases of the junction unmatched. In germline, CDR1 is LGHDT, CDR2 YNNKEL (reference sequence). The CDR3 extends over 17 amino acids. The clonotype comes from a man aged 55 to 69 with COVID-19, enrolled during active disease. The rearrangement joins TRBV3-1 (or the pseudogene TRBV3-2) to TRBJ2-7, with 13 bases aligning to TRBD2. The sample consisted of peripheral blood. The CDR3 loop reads CASSSRWRLAGGYEQYF. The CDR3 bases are TGTGCCAGCTCCTCAAGATGGCGACTAGCGGGGGGCTACGAGCAGTACTTC.